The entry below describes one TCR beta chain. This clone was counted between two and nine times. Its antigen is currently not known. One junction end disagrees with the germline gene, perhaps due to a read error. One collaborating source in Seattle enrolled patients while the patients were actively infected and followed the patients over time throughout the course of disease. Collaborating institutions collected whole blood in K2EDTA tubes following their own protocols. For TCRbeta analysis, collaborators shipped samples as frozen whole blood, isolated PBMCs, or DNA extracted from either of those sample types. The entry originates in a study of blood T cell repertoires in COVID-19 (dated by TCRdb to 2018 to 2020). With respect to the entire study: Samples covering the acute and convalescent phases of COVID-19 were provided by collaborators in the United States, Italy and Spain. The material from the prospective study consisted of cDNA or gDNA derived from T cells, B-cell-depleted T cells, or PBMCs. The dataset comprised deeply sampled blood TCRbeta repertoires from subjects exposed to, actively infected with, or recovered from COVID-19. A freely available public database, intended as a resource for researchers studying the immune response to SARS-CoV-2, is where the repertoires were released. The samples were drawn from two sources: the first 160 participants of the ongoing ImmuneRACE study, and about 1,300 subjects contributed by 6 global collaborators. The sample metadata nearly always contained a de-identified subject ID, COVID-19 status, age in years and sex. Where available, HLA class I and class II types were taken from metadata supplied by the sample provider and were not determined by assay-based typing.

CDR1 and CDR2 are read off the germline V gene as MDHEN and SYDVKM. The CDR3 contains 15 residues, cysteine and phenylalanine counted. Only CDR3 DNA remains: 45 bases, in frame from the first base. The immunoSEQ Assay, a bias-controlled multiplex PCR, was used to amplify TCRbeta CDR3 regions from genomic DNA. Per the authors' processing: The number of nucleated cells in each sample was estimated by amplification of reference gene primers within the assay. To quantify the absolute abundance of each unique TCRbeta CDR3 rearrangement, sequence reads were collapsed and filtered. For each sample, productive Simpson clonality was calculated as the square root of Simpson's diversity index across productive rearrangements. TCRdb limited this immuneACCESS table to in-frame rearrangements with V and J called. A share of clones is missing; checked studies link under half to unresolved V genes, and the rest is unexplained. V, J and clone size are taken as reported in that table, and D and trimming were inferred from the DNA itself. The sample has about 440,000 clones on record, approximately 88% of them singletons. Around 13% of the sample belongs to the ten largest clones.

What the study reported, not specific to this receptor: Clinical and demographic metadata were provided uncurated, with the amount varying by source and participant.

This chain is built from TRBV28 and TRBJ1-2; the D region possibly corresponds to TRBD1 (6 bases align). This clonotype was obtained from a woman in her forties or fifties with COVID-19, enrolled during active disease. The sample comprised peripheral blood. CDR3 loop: CASRQNVGQIYVYTF. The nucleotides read TGTGCCAGCAGGCAAAACGTCGGACAGATCTATGTCTACACCTTC.